A selection of T cell receptor beta chains follows, all from one sample in a study of long-term antiretroviral therapy in people with HIV. Repertoires were generated with immunoSEQ multiplex PCR, while TCRdb's copy carries only in-frame clones and drops some. The table has over 15,000 clones, 85% to 90% seen once; the top ten hold more than 7.5%. The sequencing used unsorted PBMCs, collected 4.2 years after starting antiretroviral therapy. The receptors originated from a man in his fifties or sixties with HIV. The CDR3 runs from the conserved cysteine through the conserved F or W. The D gene is left open where the match is weak. Not all rows give a size; the values are once, few, many and, for expanded clones, a class.

TRBJ2-7 TRBV18 - - CASSPLPSYEQYF TGTGCCAGCTCACCTCTCCCATCCTACGAGCAGTACTTC
TRBJ2-1 TRBV30 once TRBD2 CAWSAGGAYNEQFF TGTGCCTGGAGTGCGGGGGGGGCCTACAATGAGCAGTTCTTC
TRBJ1-6 TRBV6-4 medium-sized - CASSDGWNSPLHF TGTGCCAGCAGTGATGGGTGGAATTCACCCCTCCACTTT
TRBJ1-1 TRBV5-1 once TRBD1 CASSFTGTGDFSGVNTEAFF TGCGCCAGCAGCTTTACCGGGACAGGGGACTTCTCGGGCGTAAACACTGAAGCTTTCTTT
TRBJ2-3 TRBV11-3 once TRBD2 CASSPSGGATDTQYF TGTGCCAGCAGCCCTAGCGGGGGGGCAACAGATACGCAGTATTTT
TRBJ1-4 TRBV6-1 - - CASSETDPNEKLFF TGTGCCAGCAGTGAGACAGACCCTAATGAAAAACTGTTTTTT
TRBJ2-1 TRBV6-6 - - CASSSRDLPHEQFF TGTGCCAGCAGTTCCCGGGACTTACCTCATGAGCAGTTCTTC
TRBJ1-6 TRBV30 - - CAWSVHKYNSPLHF TGTGCCTGGAGTGTACACAAATATAATTCACCCCTCCACTTT
TRBJ1-1 TRBV10-3 - - CAISESIRVNTEAFF TGTGCCATCAGTGAGTCGATTCGGGTTAATACTGAAGCTTTCTTT
TRBJ1-1 TRBV5-4 - TRBD1 CASSLETGGTEAFF TGTGCCAGCAGCTTGGAAACAGGGGGTACTGAAGCTTTCTTT
TRBJ2-1 TRBV19 few TRBD2 CASSPSGGPLNEQFF TGTGCCAGTAGTCCTAGCGGGGGGCCTCTCAATGAGCAGTTCTTC
TRBJ2-1 TRBV5-6 - - CASSLATLVSGNEQFF TGTGCCAGCAGCTTGGCCACACTAGTTTCGGGAAATGAGCAGTTCTTC
TRBJ2-3 TRBV10-1 - - CASSESPGSTDTQYF TGCGCCAGCAGTGAGTCTCCAGGGAGCACAGATACGCAGTATTTT
TRBJ1-3 TRBV5-1 - - CASSAGLVGVGHTIYF TGCGCCAGCAGCGCGGGGCTGGTCGGGGTAGGACACACCATATATTTT
TRBJ2-7 TRBV6-5 - TRBD2 CASSYGSGGLYEQYF TGTGCCAGCAGTTACGGTAGCGGGGGACTTTACGAGCAGTACTTC
TRBJ2-2 TRBV19 once TRBD1 CASSLYSGTGTSGELFF TGTGCCAGTAGTCTTTATTCCGGGACAGGGACTTCCGGGGAGCTGTTTTTT
TRBJ1-5 TRBV5-8 - - CASSLGRQPQHF TGTGCCAGCAGCTTGGGTCGTCAGCCCCAGCATTTT
TRBJ2-4 TRBV10-3 - TRBD1 CAISERGQVEGIAIQYF TGTGCCATCAGTGAGCGGGGACAGGTAGAGGGGATCGCCATTCAGTACTTC
TRBJ2-1 TRBV19 - TRBD1 CASSMGQPSYNEQFF TGTGCCAGTAGTATGGGACAGCCGTCCTACAATGAGCAGTTCTTC
TRBJ1-1 TRBV6-1 - - CASSEWKGLATEAFF TGTGCCAGCAGTGAATGGAAGGGGTTGGCCACTGAAGCTTTCTTT
TRBJ2-7 TRBV27 few - CASSFTSRDKYEQYF TGTGCCAGCAGTTTTACCTCCCGGGACAAATACGAGCAGTACTTC
TRBJ1-4 TRBV5-8 - TRBD1 CASSLGTGNEKLFF TGTGCCAGCAGCTTAGGGACAGGGAATGAAAAACTGTTTTTT
TRBJ1-6 TRBV5-6 - - CASSLAQYNSPLHF TGTGCCAGCAGCTTGGCCCAGTATAATTCACCCCTCCACTTT
TRBJ2-7 TRBV7-9 - TRBD1 CASSSTGQGSYEQYF TGTGCCAGCAGCTCCACGGGACAGGGGTCCTACGAGCAGTACTTC
TRBJ2-3 TRBV9 once - CASSPGGGPDTQYF TGTGCCAGCAGCCCCGGTGGGGGCCCAGATACGCAGTATTTT
TRBJ1-2 TRBV11-1 - - CASSLVTANYGYTF TGTGCCAGCAGCTTAGTGACAGCTAACTATGGCTACACCTTC
TRBJ1-5 TRBV28 once - CASSLSPVKANSNQPQHF TGTGCCAGCAGTTTATCTCCTGTAAAAGCAAATAGCAATCAGCCCCAGCATTTT
TRBJ1-5 TRBV30 - - CAWSGSNQPQHF TGTGCCTGGAGTGGCAGCAATCAGCCCCAGCATTTT
TRBJ2-3 TRBV5-1 - TRBD2 CASSPGLAADTQYF TGCGCCAGCAGCCCTGGACTAGCGGCAGATACGCAGTATTTT
TRBJ2-7 TRBV28 - - CASRPLGGTSYEQYF TGTGCCAGCAGGCCTTTGGGCGGGACCTCCTACGAGCAGTACTTC
TRBJ1-1 TRBV5-4 - TRBD1 CASSFGQGYTEAFF TGTGCCAGCAGCTTTGGACAGGGGTACACTGAAGCTTTCTTT
TRBJ1-6 TRBV5-1 once TRBD1 CASSLDRGGEALHF TGCGCCAGCAGCTTGGACAGGGGGGGTGAGGCCCTCCACTTT
TRBJ1-1 TRBV10-3 - - CAISESGGGAEAFF TGTGCCATCAGTGAGTCGGGGGGAGGGGCTGAAGCTTTCTTT
TRBJ1-3 TRBV30 - - CAGGFSGNTIYF TGTGCCGGGGGGTTCTCTGGAAACACCATATATTTT
TRBJ1-1 TRBV18 - - CASSPILTDTSNTEAFF TGTGCCAGCTCACCAATTCTGACAGATACCTCGAACACTGAAGCTTTCTTT
TRBJ1-1 TRBV11-2 - - CASSLDAGAFF TGTGCCAGCAGCTTAGATGCGGGAGCTTTCTTT
TRBJ1-4 TRBV7-2 - TRBD1 CASSPSRTGGREKLFF TGTGCCAGCAGCCCATCAAGGACAGGGGGGCGTGAAAAACTGTTTTTT
TRBJ2-2 TRBV15 - - CATSPRQGPGELFF TGTGCCACCAGCCCGAGGCAGGGCCCCGGGGAGCTGTTTTTT
TRBJ1-1 TRBV9 - - CASSPEPGGTEAFF TGTGCCAGCAGCCCGGAGCCCGGGGGCACTGAAGCTTTCTTT
TRBJ1-2 TRBV27 - TRBD1 CASGPGTGHYGYTF TGTGCCAGCGGTCCCGGGACAGGGCACTATGGCTACACCTTC
TRBJ2-7 TRBV11-2 - TRBD2 CASSFSGGSYEQYF TGTGCCAGCAGCTTTAGCGGGGGGTCCTACGAGCAGTACTTC
TRBJ2-7 TRBV12-5 - TRBD1 CASGSDRPPQYF TGTGCTAGTGGCTCGGACAGGCCACCGCAGTACTTC